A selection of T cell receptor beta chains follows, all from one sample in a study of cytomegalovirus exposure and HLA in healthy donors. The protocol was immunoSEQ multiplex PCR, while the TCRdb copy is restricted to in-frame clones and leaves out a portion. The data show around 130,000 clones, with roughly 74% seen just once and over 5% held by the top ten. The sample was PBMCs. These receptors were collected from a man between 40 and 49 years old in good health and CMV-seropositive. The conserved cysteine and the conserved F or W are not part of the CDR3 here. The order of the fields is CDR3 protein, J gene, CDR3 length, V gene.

ASSHPGGLQY	TRBJ2-4	10	TRBV19
ASSFLPDTGNTIY	TRBJ1-3	13	TRBV5-6
ATRGQGGNQPQH	TRBJ1-5	12	TRBV30
ASSESGSYNSPLH	TRBJ1-6	13	TRBV6-1
ASTPGQGHSLQF	TRBJ2-1	12	TRBV25-1
SVIVRTGSETQY	TRBJ2-5	12	TRBV29-1
ASSFRGLAETQY	TRBJ2-5	12	TRBV7-2
ASGLAGKVLAEAF	TRBJ1-1	13	TRBV12-5
ASSDLGRAVGYT	TRBJ1-2	12	TRBV6-6
ASSERAAGPGKLF	TRBJ1-4	13	TRBV6-1
AWSGGTSYNEQF	TRBJ2-1	12	TRBV30
ASSLVPGRGEQF	TRBJ2-1	12	TRBV5-1
ASSHAVRNTGELF	TRBJ2-2	13	TRBV5-8
ASRQDYEQY	TRBJ2-7	9	TRBV6-5
ASSLSGLSNQPQH	TRBJ1-5	13	TRBV5-5
ASSLVRPAGGPGELF	TRBJ2-2	15	TRBV7-8
ASSHNPSGRNTIY	TRBJ1-3	13	TRBV11-2